The sample holds many counts of the clone carrying this TCR beta chain. Its specificity is unknown. The sample is drawn from a study of early T cells in non-severe SARS-CoV-2 infection. Study-level background: Unsorted whole-blood RNA was sequenced in bulk, leaving chains unpaired. General study results and limits: A preference for anti-spike CD8 responses marked VDJdb matching, which missed private and CD4 specificities.

This CDR3 has 17 residues. The trim removed 5 bases at V and 3 bases at J, leaving 9 bases unmatched. Germline V gene sequence: CDR1 LNHNV, CDR2 YYDKDF (reference sequence). Separate cDNA molecules each had unique molecular identifiers attached to them. TCRdb processed the 5' RACE reads anew with MiXCR; each CDR3 protein has one entry. The sample has around 32,000 distinct CDR3 sequences; 5.7% are singletons. This TCR derives from an adult who was a healthcare worker with PCR-confirmed SARS-CoV-2 infection or an uninfected control (not recorded which). The sequenced sample was whole blood. V and J are TRBV15 and TRBJ2-3; 12 nucleotides match TRBD2. CDR3 protein: CATSLGTSGRTTDTQYF. The CDR3 bases are TGTGCCACCAGCCTCGGGACTAGCGGGCGAACTACAGATACGCAGTATTTT.